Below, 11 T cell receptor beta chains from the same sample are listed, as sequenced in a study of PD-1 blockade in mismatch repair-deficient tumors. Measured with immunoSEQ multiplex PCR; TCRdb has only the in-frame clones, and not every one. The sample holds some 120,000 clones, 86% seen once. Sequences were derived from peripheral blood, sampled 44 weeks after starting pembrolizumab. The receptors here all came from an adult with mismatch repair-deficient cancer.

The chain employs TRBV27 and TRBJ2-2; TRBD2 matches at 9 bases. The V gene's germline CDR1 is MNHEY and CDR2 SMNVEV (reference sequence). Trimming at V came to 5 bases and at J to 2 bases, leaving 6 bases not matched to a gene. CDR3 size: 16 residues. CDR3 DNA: TGTGCCAGCAGTGTTTTAGCGGGGGCCAACACCGGGGAGCTGTTTTTT. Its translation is CASSVLAGANTGELFF.

CDR3 nucleotides: TGTGCCAGCAGCCCAAACCCGGGAGGGAACACTGAAGCTTTCTTT. Its translation: CASSPNPGGNTEAFF. V is TRBV7-9 and J is TRBJ1-1, with D unresolved. CDR1 SEHNR and CDR2 FQNEAQ come from the germline V gene (reference sequence). The CDR3 is made up of 15 amino acids. V lost 5 bases and J lost 1, with 14 bases in between.

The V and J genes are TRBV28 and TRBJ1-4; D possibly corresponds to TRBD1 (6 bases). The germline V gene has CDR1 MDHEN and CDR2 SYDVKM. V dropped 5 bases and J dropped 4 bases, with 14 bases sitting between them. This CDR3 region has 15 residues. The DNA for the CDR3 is TGTGCCAGCAGTCCAGGGGTAGGGTATAATGAAAAACTGTTTTTT. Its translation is CASSPGVGYNEKLFF.

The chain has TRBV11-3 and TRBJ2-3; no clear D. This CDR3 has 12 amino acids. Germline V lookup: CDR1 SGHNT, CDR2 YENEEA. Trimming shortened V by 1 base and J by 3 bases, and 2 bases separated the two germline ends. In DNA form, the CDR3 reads TGTGCCAGCAGCTTAGGGACAGATACGCAGTATTTT. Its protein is CASSLGTDTQYF.

The CDR3 protein is CASSLRREGEQYF. The DNA of the CDR3 is TGTGCCAGCAGCTTAAGGCGGGAAGGGGAGCAGTACTTC. The V call is TRBV7-2, the J call TRBJ2-7; possible D gene TRBD2, 6 bases. CDR1 and CDR2 from the germline V gene are SGHTA and FQGNSA. V was cut by 2 bases and J by 7 bases, with 12 bases left in between. The CDR3 totals 13 residues.

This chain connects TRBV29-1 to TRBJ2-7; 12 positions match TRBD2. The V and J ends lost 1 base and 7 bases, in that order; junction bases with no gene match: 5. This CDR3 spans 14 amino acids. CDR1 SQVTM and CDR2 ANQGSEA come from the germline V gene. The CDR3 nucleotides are TGCAGCGTTGAAGGACTAGCGGGAGAGGGAGAGCAGTACTTC. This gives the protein CSVEGLAGEGEQYF.

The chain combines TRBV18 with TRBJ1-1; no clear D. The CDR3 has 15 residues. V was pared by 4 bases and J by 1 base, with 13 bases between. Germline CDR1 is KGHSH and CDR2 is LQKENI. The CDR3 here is CASSLTNYKNTEAFF. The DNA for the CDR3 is TGTGCCAGCTCACTGACAAACTACAAGAACACTGAAGCTTTCTTT.

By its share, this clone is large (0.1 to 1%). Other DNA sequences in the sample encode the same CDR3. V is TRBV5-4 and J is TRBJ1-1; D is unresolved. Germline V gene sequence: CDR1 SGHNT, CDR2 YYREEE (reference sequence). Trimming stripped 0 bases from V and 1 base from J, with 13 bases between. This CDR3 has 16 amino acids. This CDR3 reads CASSLEGRGSNTEAFF. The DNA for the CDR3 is TGTGCCAGCAGCTTGGAAGGGCGGGGATCGAACACTGAAGCTTTCTTT.

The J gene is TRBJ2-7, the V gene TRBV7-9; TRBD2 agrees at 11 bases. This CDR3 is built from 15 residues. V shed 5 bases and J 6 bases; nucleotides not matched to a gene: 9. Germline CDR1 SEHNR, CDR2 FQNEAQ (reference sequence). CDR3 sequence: CASSETSGRVSEQYF. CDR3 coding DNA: TGTGCCAGCAGCGAAACTAGCGGGAGAGTCTCCGAGCAGTACTTC.

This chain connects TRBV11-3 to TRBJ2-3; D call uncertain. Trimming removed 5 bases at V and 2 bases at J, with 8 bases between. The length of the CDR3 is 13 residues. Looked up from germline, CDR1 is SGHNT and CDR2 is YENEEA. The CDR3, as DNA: TGTGCCAGCAGCACCCGACCCACAGATACGCAGTATTTT. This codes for CASSTRPTDTQYF.

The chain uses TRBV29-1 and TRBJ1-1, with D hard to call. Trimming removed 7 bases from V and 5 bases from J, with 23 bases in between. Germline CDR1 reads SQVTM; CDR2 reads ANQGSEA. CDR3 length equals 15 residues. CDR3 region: CSGRRARPIGTEAFF. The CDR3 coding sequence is TGCAGCGGACGAAGGGCGAGGCCAATCGGGACTGAAGCTTTCTTT.